The 16 T cell receptor beta chains below all came from one sample that was sequenced in a study of shared clonotypes between healthy human individuals. Clones were sequenced by immunoSEQ multiplex PCR, and TCRdb holds only the in-frame ones, with some missing. The data contain millions of clones, 90% to 95% of them seen just once; the ten biggest clones take up more than 0.1%. Sequencing was carried out using naive CD4+ T cells sorted from blood. Subset meaning: CD45RA+ positively selected. All receptors come from a man between 18 and 35 years old in good health.

This clone was found once. The rearrangement joins TRBV4-1 to TRBJ1-1, with D possibly being TRBD1 (5 bases). The CDR3 sequence is 19 residues long. The germline gives CDR1 MGHRA, CDR2 YSYEKL. Trimming stripped 2 bases from V and 0 bases from J, with 22 bases between. The CDR3: CASSQPQNRLTTVNTEAFF. As DNA, the CDR3 is TGCGCCAGCAGCCAACCCCAGAACAGGCTAACGACGGTGAACACTGAAGCTTTCTTT.

Concerning this clone itself: This sample also contains other DNA sequences that code for the same CDR3. This rearrangement joins TRBV6-6 to TRBJ2-5; tentative D call: TRBD1 (6 bases). V was trimmed by 0 bases and J by 2 bases, leaving 7 bases between them. The germline V gene encodes CDR1 MNHNY and CDR2 SVGAGI (reference sequence). CDR3 length: 14 residues. The DNA for the CDR3 is TGTGCCAGCAGTTACTCTGGGACACAAGAGACCCAGTACTTC. Translating gives CASSYSGTQETQYF.

The genes are TRBV5-1 and TRBJ1-6; 8 bases are shared with TRBD1. V shed 4 bases, J shed 4 bases, and the junction held 4 bases outside the gene matches. The CDR3 is 15 residues long. CDR1 and CDR2 (germline): SGHRS, YFSETQ. CDR3 DNA: TGCGCCAGCAGCGCTGGGACAGGATATAATTCACCCCTCCACTTT. Protein sequence: CASSAGTGYNSPLHF.

This sequence joins TRBV5-8 and TRBJ1-6, with D possibly TRBD1 on 5 matching bases. The ends were cut back, 0 bases at V and 7 bases at J, with 11 bases in the middle. The CDR3 length is 15 residues. CDR1 SGHTS and CDR2 YDEGEE come from the germline V gene. The CDR3 region is CASSLGDRVNSPLHF. In nucleotides, the CDR3 is TGTGCCAGCAGCTTGGGTGACAGAGTCAATTCACCCCTCCACTTT.

Turning to this clone: This sample includes further DNA sequences coding for the same CDR3. The chain recombines TRBV28 with TRBJ2-7; D may be TRBD2 (6 bases). Germline loops: CDR1 MDHEN, CDR2 SYDVKM. This CDR3 has 13 amino acids. V shed 4 bases and J shed 2 bases, with 9 bases lying between them. The CDR3: CASSSGGPYEQYF. The CDR3 bases are TGTGCCAGCAGTTCCGGGGGTCCCTACGAGCAGTACTTC.

This clone is a singleton in its sample. V gene TRBV5-1 combines with J gene TRBJ2-7; TRBD2 matches at 16 bases. V dropped 4 bases and J dropped 2; count of bases not matched to a gene: 9. In germline, CDR1 is SGHRS, CDR2 YFSETQ. The CDR3 runs 18 residues. The CDR3 sequence is CASSGTGLAGGPTYEQYF. The CDR3 DNA follows: TGCGCCAGCAGCGGGACGGGACTAGCGGGAGGGCCGACCTACGAGCAGTACTTC.

The DNA of the CDR3 is TGCGCCAGCAGCCTGAGGACTAGCGGGAGCCCAAGGACCGGGGAGCTGTTTTTT. Translating gives CASSLRTSGSPRTGELFF. This chain uses TRBV4-1 with TRBJ2-2; TRBD2 aligns across 13 bases. V shed 4 bases, J shed 5 bases, and the junction held 10 bases outside the gene matches. CDR1 and CDR2 (germline): MGHRA, YSYEKL. The CDR3 spans 18 residues.

This chain links TRBV4-1 with TRBJ2-1; 13 bases match TRBD2. The CDR3 loop spans 16 amino acids. The germline V gene encodes CDR1 MGHRA and CDR2 YSYEKL. The junction had 7 bases not matched to a gene; V was cut back by 4 bases and J by 7 bases. The CDR3 region has the DNA TGCGCCAGCAGCCGCGAACTAGCGGGGGGGCTGAATGAGCAGTTCTTC. Translated, it gives CASSRELAGGLNEQFF.

The chain employs TRBV4-3 and TRBJ1-2, with no clear D. The CDR3 consists of 15 residues. Trimming left V 3 bases short and J 2 bases short, with 13 bases between. From germline, CDR1 is LGHNA and CDR2 YSLEER. In DNA form, the CDR3 reads TGCGCCAGCAGCCACTTATCGTCTCTCAACTATGGCTACACCTTC. This gives the protein CASSHLSSLNYGYTF.

V usage is TRBV2 and J usage is TRBJ2-4, with D possibly being TRBD2 (5 bases). Germline CDR1 and CDR2: SNHLY and FYNNEI. CDR3 length: 15 amino acids. Deletions cut 1 base from V and 0 bases from J, with 7 bases between. The CDR3 loop is CASSEGGLAKNIQYF. CDR3 DNA sequence: TGTGCCAGCAGTGAAGGAGGGCTAGCCAAAAACATTCAGTACTTC.

This clone showed up just once. V usage is TRBV2 and J usage is TRBJ2-3; 14 bases agree with TRBD2. The CDR3 spans 15 residues. Looked up from germline, CDR1 is SNHLY and CDR2 is FYNNEI. V was pared by 5 bases and J by 6 bases, with 4 bases of the junction left unmatched. CDR3 in amino acids: CASSRGLAGVDTQYF. CDR3 nucleotides: TGTGCCAGCAGTAGGGGACTAGCGGGGGTCGATACGCAGTATTTT.

About this clone itself: Other DNA sequences in this specimen translate into the identical CDR3. The genes are TRBV9 and TRBJ2-3, with 13 positions matching TRBD2. Germline V gives CDR1 SGDLS, CDR2 YYNGEE. Trimming at V came to 3 bases and at J to 2 bases, leaving 6 bases not matched to a gene. The CDR3 covers 17 residues. In DNA, the CDR3 is TGTGCCAGCAGCGGGGCCGGGACTAGCGGGATCACAGATACGCAGTATTTT. Translating gives CASSGAGTSGITDTQYF.

The rearrangement uses TRBV6-5 and TRBJ2-7, with no clear D. The CDR3 has 13 residues. Germline V CDR1 and CDR2: MNHEY, SVGAGI. Deletions cut 6 bases from V and 5 bases from J, with 14 bases between. This CDR3 is CASRPLDPHEQYF. CDR3 bases: TGTGCCAGCAGGCCCTTGGACCCCCACGAGCAGTACTTC.

The chain recombines TRBV6-1 with TRBJ1-3; D perhaps matches TRBD1 (6 bases). The V end lost 6 bases, the J end lost 4 bases, and 13 bases lay between the germline ends. CDR1 and CDR2 (germline): MNHNS, SASEGT. The length of the CDR3 is 14 residues. For the CDR3, the DNA is TGTGCCAGCAGGGCACAGGGAGCAGGAAACACCATATATTTT. Its protein product is CASRAQGAGNTIYF.

This chain connects TRBV9 to TRBJ2-3, with 10 nucleotides matching TRBD1. Per the germline V gene, CDR1 is SGDLS and CDR2 is YYNGEE. J was trimmed by 2 bases and V by 4 bases; bases with no gene match: 7. There are 16 residues in the CDR3. Here the CDR3 DNA reads TGTGCCAGCAGCCCGACAGGGGGCGACCCCACAGATACGCAGTATTTT. This encodes CASSPTGGDPTDTQYF.

Turning to this clone: This CDR3 is also generated by other DNA sequences in the sample. The chain links TRBV9 to TRBJ2-3, with a tentative D call TRBD2 (5 bases). This CDR3 comprises 14 residues. V dropped 4 bases and J dropped 0 bases, with 9 bases sitting between them. CDR1 is SGDLS, CDR2 YYNGEE, per germline. The CDR3 reads CASSPRTSTDTQYF. CDR3 DNA sequence: TGTGCCAGCAGCCCCAGGACTAGCACAGATACGCAGTATTTT.